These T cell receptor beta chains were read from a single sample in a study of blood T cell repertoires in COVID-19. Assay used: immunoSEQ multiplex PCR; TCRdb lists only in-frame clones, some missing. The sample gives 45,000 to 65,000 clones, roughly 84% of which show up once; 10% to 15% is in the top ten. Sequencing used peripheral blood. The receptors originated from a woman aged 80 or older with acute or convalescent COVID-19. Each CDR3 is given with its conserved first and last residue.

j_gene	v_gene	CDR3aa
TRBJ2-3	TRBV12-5	CASGLVKGPSTDTQYF
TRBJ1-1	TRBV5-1	CASTGTGGLNTEAFF
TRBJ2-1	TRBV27	CASSRLGSDEQFF
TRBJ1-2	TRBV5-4	CASSTDTSPGKGGYTF
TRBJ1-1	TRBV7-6	CASSLTLFNEAFF
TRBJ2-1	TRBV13	CASSLYRGISSYNEQFF
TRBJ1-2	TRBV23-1	CARVEGLYGYTF
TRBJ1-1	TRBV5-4	CASSLEGQGMNTEAFF
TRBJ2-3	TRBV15	CATSRDGQYTQYF
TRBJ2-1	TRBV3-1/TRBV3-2	CASSQAGGPNEQFF
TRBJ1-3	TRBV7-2	CASSLVEGSSGNTIYF
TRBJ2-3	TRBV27	CASSFDRGFPDTQYF
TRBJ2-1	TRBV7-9	CASSLAETLGGRNEQFF
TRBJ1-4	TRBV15	CATSRERRDRSNEKLFF
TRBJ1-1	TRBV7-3	CASSTRQGESGTEAFF
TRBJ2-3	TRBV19	CASSGFLTDTQYF
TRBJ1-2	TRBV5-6	CASTRAGANYGYTF
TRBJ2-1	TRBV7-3	CASSPSGHSGGEQFF
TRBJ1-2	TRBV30	CAWSGTSDSRFGGYTF
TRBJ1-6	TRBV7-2	CASNGQKNSPLHF
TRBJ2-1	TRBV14	CASSQDRVGEQFF
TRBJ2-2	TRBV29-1	CSAAGRGTNTGELFF
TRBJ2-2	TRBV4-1	CASSFPPGGRSGELFF
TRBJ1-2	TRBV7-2	CASSLANTGLNGYTF
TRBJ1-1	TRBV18	CASSPRISGQNTEAFF
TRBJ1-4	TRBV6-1	CASSDGGAGNEKLFF
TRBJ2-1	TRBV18	CASSPISAGALGNEQFF
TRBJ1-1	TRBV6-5	CASSYSRAHTEAFF
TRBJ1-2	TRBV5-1	CASSSGQGAYGYTF
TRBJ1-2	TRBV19	CASSIAPGGFGYTF
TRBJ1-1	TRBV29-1	CSGGWRDTEAFF
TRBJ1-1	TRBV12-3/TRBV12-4	CASSPGGTEAFF
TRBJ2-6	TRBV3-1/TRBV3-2	CASSQSTTRSGANVLTF
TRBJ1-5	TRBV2	CASSEPGSQHF
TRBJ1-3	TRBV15	CATSRDPTGANTIYF
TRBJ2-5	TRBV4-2	CASSQAWDNQETQYF
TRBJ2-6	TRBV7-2	CASSLRWGGAGANVLTF
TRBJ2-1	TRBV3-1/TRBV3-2	CASSQLLDFPGGNEQFF
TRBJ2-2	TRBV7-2	CASSPGTSSFGELFF
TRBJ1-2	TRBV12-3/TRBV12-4	CASSHGRGGGYTF
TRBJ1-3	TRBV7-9	CASSPLRQGSSGNTIYF
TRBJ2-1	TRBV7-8	CASSSTIGQFF
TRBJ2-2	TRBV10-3	CAPLADRRTGELFF
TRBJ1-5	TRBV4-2	CASHDGYSNQPQHF
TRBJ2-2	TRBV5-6	CASSPETGLANTGELFF
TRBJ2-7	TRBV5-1	CASSLPGQGVSYEQYF
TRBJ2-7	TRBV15	CATSKWTGSYEQYF
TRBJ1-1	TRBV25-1	CASSPGSNTEAFF
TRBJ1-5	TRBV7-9	CASSFQGQGPQHF
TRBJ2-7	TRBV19	CASSTPGTGEREQYF